This T cell receptor (beta chain) was found in a study of blood T cell repertoires in COVID-19. About the research overall: The samples span acute and convalescent COVID-19 from the United States, Italy and Spain. Sample material is recorded as cDNA or gDNA derived from T cells, B-cell-depleted T cells, or PBMCs.

Original methodology: Estimation of nucleated cell counts was performed using reference gene primer amplification. The table came from immunoSEQ multiplex PCR; TCRdb's copy has only in-frame clones and leaves some out. The DNA gave D and trimming, while V, J and clone size come from that table. In the table there are some 50,000 clones, about 79% of which are singletons. The V and J ends lost 3 bases and 6 bases, in that order; junction bases with no gene match: 9. The CDR3 has 15 residues. Germline CDR1 and CDR2: SGHNT and YYREEE (reference sequence). This chain connects TRBV5-4 to TRBJ2-1; 7 nucleotides line up with TRBD2. The sample comprised peripheral blood. The receptor was isolated from a human donor in a cohort sampled during active COVID-19. CDR3 protein: CASSWGWREGNEQFF. The CDR3 DNA follows: TGTGCCAGCAGCTGGGGGTGGAGGGAGGGCAATGAGCAGTTCTTC.